The next 21 T cell receptor beta chains were all read from a single sample in a study of T cell responses to AZD1222 COVID-19 vaccine. Here immunoSEQ multiplex PCR was the method, and the copy in TCRdb shows in-frame clones only, minus some. This sample yields about 130,000 clones, of which 80% to 95% are seen a single time; around 4.5% belongs to the top ten. Material: peripheral blood, obtained on day 0 of MenACWY control vaccination. These receptors all stem from an adult in good health.

The rearrangement uses TRBV2 and TRBJ2-2; TRBD2 matches 9 bases. The CDR3 has 15 amino acids. V gave up 5 bases and J gave up 3 bases; unmatched junction bases: 4. Germline V gene data show CDR1 as SNHLY and CDR2 as FYNNEI. CDR3 sequence: CASSRAGGHTGELFF. The CDR3 bases are TGTGCCAGCAGTCGAGCGGGGGGCCACACCGGGGAGCTGTTTTTT.

The V call is TRBV5-1, the J call TRBJ2-7; 9 positions agree with TRBD2. From germline, CDR1 is SGHRS and CDR2 YFSETQ. V lost 0 bases and J lost 0; bases outside the gene matches: 1. This CDR3 has 15 amino acids. CDR3: CASSLGTSDSYEQYF. The CDR3 nucleotides read TGCGCCAGCAGCTTGGGGACTAGCGACTCCTACGAGCAGTACTTC.

This clone is a singleton in its sample. The V call is TRBV7-9, the J call TRBJ2-1; 7 nucleotides line up with TRBD1. Germline loops: CDR1 SEHNR, CDR2 FQNEAQ (reference sequence). V gave up 2 bases and J gave up 8 bases; unmatched junction bases: 3. CDR3 length equals 13 residues. CDR3 amino acids: CASSLYRGDEQFF. The CDR3, as DNA: TGTGCCAGCAGCTTATACAGGGGCGATGAGCAGTTCTTC.

The chain is built from TRBV28 and TRBJ2-5; 12 bases are shared with TRBD2. Germline V gene lookup returns CDR1 MDHEN and CDR2 SYDVKM. The CDR3 has 17 residues. V lost 1 base to trimming and J lost 3 bases; unmatched junction nucleotides: 6. This chain's CDR3 is CASSLSPSGGAEETQYF. CDR3 coding DNA: TGTGCCAGCAGTTTATCGCCTAGCGGGGGGGCAGAAGAGACCCAGTACTTC.

The chain combines TRBV5-4 with TRBJ2-7; 11 bases are a match to TRBD2. Germline-derived CDR1 and CDR2 are SGHNT and YYREEE (reference sequence). The CDR3 is 15 residues long. V lost 5 bases and J lost 5; bases outside the gene matches: 9. The CDR3 reads CASRIAGGPSHEQYF. The CDR3 coding sequence is TGTGCCAGCAGGATAGCGGGAGGGCCTAGCCACGAGCAGTACTTC.

This clone is a singleton in its sample. CDR3 protein: CASSIGIQLQPQHF. DNA for the CDR3: TGTGCCAGTAGTATCGGTATTCAGCTTCAGCCCCAGCATTTT. This chain links TRBV19 with TRBJ1-5, with D hard to call. The V gene's germline CDR1 is LNHDA and CDR2 SQIVND (reference sequence). V lost 3 bases to trimming and J lost 6 bases, with 12 bases between them. The CDR3 covers 14 residues.

The chain links TRBV27 to TRBJ1-5; 8 bases are shared with TRBD1. The CDR3 runs 13 residues. The germline V gene has CDR1 MNHEY and CDR2 SMNVEV (reference sequence). V was clipped by 11 bases and J by 6 bases; unmatched bases: 9. CDR3 nucleotides: TGTGCCTGTTCGGACAGGGCTGGTCAGCCCCAGCATTTT. Translated: CACSDRAGQPQHF.

The chain recombines TRBV30 with TRBJ2-6, with 8 bases matching TRBD2. The germline gives CDR1 GTSNPN, CDR2 SVGIG (reference sequence). The CDR3 runs to 15 residues. Trimming took 4 bases from V and 3 from J; bases not matched to a gene: 5. CDR3: CAWNSGKLGANVLTF. CDR3 nucleotide sequence: TGTGCCTGGAATAGCGGGAAGCTTGGGGCCAACGTCCTGACTTTC.

The rearrangement uses TRBV28 and TRBJ1-4, with D perhaps matching TRBD1 (5 bases). CDR3 length: 15 amino acids. Trimming cost V 6 bases and J 7 bases, with 18 bases left between them. CDR1 MDHEN and CDR2 SYDVKM come from the germline V gene. CDR3 bases: TGTGCCAGCAGCCCGCCTCAGGGAAACAGTGAAAAACTGTTTTTT. Translated: CASSPPQGNSEKLFF.

Regarding this clone: At the DNA level, this CDR3 is encoded by other sequences in the same sample as well. In nucleotides, the CDR3 is TGTGCCAGCAGCCAGGGCGGGAGCAATCAGCCCCAGCATTTT. Its protein product is CASSQGGSNQPQHF. The chain recombines TRBV3-1 (or the pseudogene TRBV3-2) with TRBJ1-5; D uncertain. The V and J ends lost 3 bases and 1 base respectively, with 7 bases between them. Germline-derived CDR1 and CDR2 are LGHDT and YNNKEL (reference sequence). The CDR3 spans 14 residues.

This chain uses TRBV7-9 with TRBJ2-7; 7 bases agree with TRBD1. Germline V lookup: CDR1 SEHNR, CDR2 FQNEAQ (reference sequence). The CDR3 spans 15 residues. The V segment lost 5 bases and the J segment 6 bases; nucleotides outside the gene matches: 13. The CDR3 protein is CASSPGQAPQAEQYF. Here the CDR3 DNA reads TGTGCCAGCAGCCCCGGACAGGCCCCTCAGGCCGAGCAGTACTTC.

V is TRBV5-5 and J is TRBJ1-4; tentatively, D is TRBD1 (6 bases). This CDR3 comprises 17 residues. Germline V lookup: CDR1 SGHKS, CDR2 YYEKEE (reference sequence). V lost 0 bases and J lost 7, with 19 bases in between. The CDR3 protein is CASSLGDGFGGGEKLFF. As DNA, the CDR3 is TGTGCCAGCAGCTTGGGCGATGGTTTTGGGGGCGGTGAAAAACTGTTTTTT.

The V and J genes are TRBV4-3 and TRBJ1-2, with D perhaps TRBD1 (6 bases). Germline CDR1 is LGHNA and CDR2 is YSLEER. The CDR3 extends over 18 amino acids. Trimming took off 3 bases at V and 0 bases at J, with 20 bases between the two ends. The CDR3 region is CASSHPSAPGHPNYGYTF. The CDR3 DNA sequence: TGCGCCAGCAGCCACCCCTCGGCCCCGGGACACCCTAACTATGGCTACACCTTC.

The J gene is TRBJ2-7, the V gene TRBV5-6; no reliable D call. Germline lookup yields CDR1 SGHDT and CDR2 YYEEEE. The CDR3 is made up of 13 amino acids. Trimming removed 2 bases from V and 2 bases from J, with 8 bases in between. The DNA for the CDR3 is TGTGCCAGCAGCTTAGGAGTACCCTACGAGCAGTACTTC. Residues: CASSLGVPYEQYF.

This clone was recorded a few times. The genes are TRBV7-9 and TRBJ2-7; possibly TRBD1 for D (6 bases). This CDR3 has 14 amino acids. CDR1 and CDR2 (germline): SEHNR, FQNEAQ (reference sequence). The germline V and J ends were trimmed by 5 bases and 2 bases, with 13 bases remaining between them. The CDR3 DNA is TGTGCCAGCAGCGTTACAGGGTTCCCCTACGAGCAGTACTTC. Its protein is CASSVTGFPYEQYF.

The rearrangement joins TRBV7-9 to TRBJ1-2; D possibly corresponds to TRBD1 (5 bases). CDR3 length: 13 residues. The V and J ends lost 5 bases and 5 bases respectively, with 12 bases between them. The germline CDR1 and CDR2 sequences are SEHNR and FQNEAQ (reference sequence). CDR3 in DNA: TGTGCCAGCAGCCCGGGACCGACGTATGGCTACACCTTC. This gives the protein CASSPGPTYGYTF.

The chain has TRBV14 and TRBJ2-2, with D perhaps TRBD1 (5 bases). Trimming took 0 bases from V and 6 from J, leaving 20 bases between them. Germline assignment: CDR1 SGHDN and CDR2 FVKESK. The CDR3 covers 18 residues. The DNA of the CDR3 is TGTGCCAGCAGCCAAGATCTGAGGACAATGACCCACTCCGGGGAGCTGTTTTTT. Protein sequence: CASSQDLRTMTHSGELFF.

V is TRBV28 and J is TRBJ1-1, with TRBD1 matching over 7 bases. This CDR3 spans 14 amino acids. From germline, CDR1 is MDHEN and CDR2 SYDVKM. V lost 1 base and J lost 5; bases outside the gene matches: 4. Here the CDR3 reads CASSLSGGSTEAFF. Written as DNA, the CDR3 is TGTGCCAGCAGTTTATCAGGGGGTAGTACTGAAGCTTTCTTT.

This chain joins TRBV27 and TRBJ2-1, with 10 bases fitting TRBD2. Germline V gene lookup returns CDR1 MNHEY and CDR2 SMNVEV (reference sequence). This CDR3 is built from 17 residues. After removal of 2 bases from V and 5 bases from J, the junction contained 9 bases not matched to a gene. The CDR3 region has the DNA TGTGCCAGCAGTTTAAGGTTCGGGCTAGCGGGGGACAATGAGCAGTTCTTC. Translation: CASSLRFGLAGDNEQFF.

The chain has TRBV7-9 and TRBJ2-7, with D possibly TRBD1 on 6 matching bases. V lost 5 bases and J lost 3, with 17 bases in between. Per the germline V gene, CDR1 is SEHNR and CDR2 is FQNEAQ (reference sequence). There are 15 residues in the CDR3. The CDR3 here is CASSHPLRDNYEQYV. Written as DNA, the CDR3 is TGTGCCAGCAGCCACCCCCTCCGGGACAACTACGAGCAGTACGTC.

The V gene is TRBV19, the J gene TRBJ2-5; D is unresolved. Germline assignment: CDR1 LNHDA and CDR2 SQIVND (reference sequence). This CDR3 has 13 residues. Trimming removed 6 bases at V and 2 bases at J, with 10 bases between. CDR3 residues: CASRFLGQETQYF. DNA for the CDR3: TGTGCCAGTAGATTTCTGGGTCAAGAGACCCAGTACTTC.